A selection of T cell receptor beta chains follows, all from one sample in a study of cytomegalovirus exposure and HLA in healthy donors. Some clones are missing from TCRdb's copy, which holds only in-frame ones; the method was immunoSEQ multiplex PCR. The sample lists around 170,000 clones; 65% to 90% were seen once. The sequenced material came from PBMCs. The receptors originated from a man aged 35-49 years in good health and CMV-seropositive. Each CDR3 is given with its conserved first and last residue. Each record gives: CDR3 length, J gene, D gene, clone size, V gene, CDR3 DNA, CDR3 protein. D genes are given only for firm matches. Clone size is shown for a subset of rows, as once, few, many or a class of expanded clone.

15 TRBJ1-2 . . TRBV6-5 TGTGCCAGCAGTCGTTCTCCCTCGGGGAGAGGTGGCTACACCTTC CASSRSPSGRGGYTF
14 TRBJ1-6 . . TRBV6-1 TGTGCCAGCGTAAGAAGACTGGTTAGTTCACCCCTCCACTTT CASVRRLVSSPLHF
11 TRBJ1-2 . few TRBV29-1 TGCAGCGCTGGGGGGAGCTATGGCTACACCTTC CSAGGSYGYTF
16 TRBJ2-5 . . TRBV9 TGTGCCAGCAGCGTTAACCCTACAGGGTGGGGAGAGACCCAGTACTTC CASSVNPTGWGETQYF
11 TRBJ1-2 . . TRBV30 TGTGCATTCGACAGGCCCTATGGCTACACCTTC CAFDRPYGYTF
13 TRBJ2-7 TRBD2 . TRBV7-8 TGTGCCAGCAGCTCCCGGACTAGCTACGAGCAGTACTTC CASSSRTSYEQYF
14 TRBJ1-2 . . TRBV4-3 TGCGCCAGCAGCCAAGGACGCGGAATCCATGGCTACACCTTC CASSQGRGIHGYTF
16 TRBJ2-2 TRBD2 . TRBV10-2 TGCGCCAGCAGTAATGTGCGGGGGGGTAGCACCGGGGAGCTGTTTTTT CASSNVRGGSTGELFF
14 TRBJ2-2 TRBD2 few TRBV10-3 TGTGCCTCGGGAGGCCTAGCGGGCACCGGGGAGCTGTTTTTT CASGGLAGTGELFF
15 TRBJ2-7 . . TRBV10-3 TGTGCCATCAGTGTCGCGGGGCGGAAACTGGACGAGCAGTACTTC CAISVAGRKLDEQYF
21 TRBJ2-1 TRBD2 . TRBV2 TGTGCCAGCAGACTTAACCCCGGGACTAGCGGGGGGCCGAGCTCCTACAATGAGCAGTTCTTC CASRLNPGTSGGPSSYNEQFF
14 TRBJ1-6 TRBD1 . TRBV18 TGTGCCAGCTCACCGGGACAGGGTAATTCACCCCTCCACTTT CASSPGQGNSPLHF
16 TRBJ2-7 TRBD1 . TRBV23-1 TGCGCCAGCAGTCCCCCCGACAGGGTATTCTCCTACGAGCAGTACTTC CASSPPDRVFSYEQYF
16 TRBJ1-6 TRBD1 few TRBV9 TGTGCCAGCAGCGTAGAGTTGGGACAGGGAAGTTCACCCCTCCACTTT CASSVELGQGSSPLHF
14 TRBJ1-6 . . TRBV6-6 TGTGCCAGCTGCGGGAACAGCTATAATTCACCCCTCCACTTT CASCGNSYNSPLHF
15 TRBJ1-2 TRBD1 few TRBV4-1 TGCGCCAGCAGCCTGGGACAGGGGGCCAACTATGGCTACACCTTC CASSLGQGANYGYTF
15 TRBJ1-5 . . TRBV19 TGTGCCAGTAGTCCTGGGACATTTAGCAATCAGCCCCAGCATTTT CASSPGTFSNQPQHF
15 TRBJ1-5 . . TRBV7-9 TGTGCCAGCAGCTTTTTCAGGGATGGCAATCAGCCCCAGCATTTT CASSFFRDGNQPQHF
17 TRBJ2-3 TRBD2 few TRBV4-2 TGTGCCAGCAGCCAAGAGGTCGGCAGTGGGGGGGGAAATACGCAGTATTTT CASSQEVGSGGGNTQYF
15 TRBJ1-5 . many TRBV6-1 TGTGCCAGCAGTGAAGCGGGCAGCTACAATCAGCCCCAGCATTTT CASSEAGSYNQPQHF
14 TRBJ2-5 TRBD1 . TRBV25-1 TGTGCCAGCAGTGAACAGGGGGCTAGAGAGACCCAGTACTTC CASSEQGARETQYF
15 TRBJ2-5 TRBD1 . TRBV5-6 TGTGCCAGCAGCTTAGGACAGGGGACTGTGGAGACCCAGTACTTC CASSLGQGTVETQYF
13 TRBJ2-7 . . TRBV9 TGTGCCAGCAGCGTAGAACAGGACTACGAGCAGTACTTC CASSVEQDYEQYF
16 TRBJ1-5 . . TRBV30 TGTGCCTGGAGTGTAGGGGCAGGTTCTAGCAATCAGCCCCAGCATTTT CAWSVGAGSSNQPQHF
15 TRBJ1-6 . . TRBV25-1 TGTGCCAGCAGTGGGGGGTTACACAGGGAAAAGTCCCTCCACTTT CASSGGLHREKSLHF
13 TRBJ2-5 . . TRBV7-8 TGTGCCAGCAGCTTTTGGGCAGGAGAGACCCAGTACTTC CASSFWAGETQYF
16 TRBJ2-1 TRBD1 . TRBV9 TGTGCCAGCAGCGTCCTCGGACAGGCTAATTACAATGAGCAGTTCTTC CASSVLGQANYNEQFF
15 TRBJ2-3 . . TRBV28 TGTGCCAGCAGTTCCCGGGACTGGTACACAGATACGCAGTATTTT CASSSRDWYTDTQYF
18 TRBJ2-6 . . TRBV7-9 TGTGCCAGCAGCTTACTGGGCCAGGGTTTCTCTGGGGCCAACGTCCTGACTTTC CASSLLGQGFSGANVLTF
15 TRBJ2-7 TRBD2 . TRBV4-1 TGCGCCAGCAGCCAAGATCAGACTAGCGGGTACGAGCAGTACTTC CASSQDQTSGYEQYF
13 TRBJ2-5 TRBD2 few TRBV6-6 TGTGCCAGCAGCTGGGGGGGAGGGGAGACCCAGTACTTC CASSWGGGETQYF
14 TRBJ2-7 TRBD1 . TRBV9 TGTGCCAGCAGCGCGAGACAGGGATCCTACGAGCAGTACTTC CASSARQGSYEQYF
15 TRBJ1-6 . . TRBV28 TGTGCCAGCAGTCCCGGACAGCTGTATAATTCACCCCTCCACTTT CASSPGQLYNSPLHF
14 TRBJ2-7 TRBD2 once TRBV4-1 TGCGCCAGCAGCCCCCGGGGAGGGGCCCACGAGCAGTACTTC CASSPRGGAHEQYF
14 TRBJ1-2 TRBD1 . TRBV19 TGTGCCAGTAGTCCGGGACAGGGGGACTATGGCTACACCTTC CASSPGQGDYGYTF
14 TRBJ2-5 . . TRBV28 TGTGCCTCGGCCCCAGCGGTGGGGCAAGAGACCCAGTACTTC CASAPAVGQETQYF
16 TRBJ1-4 TRBD1 . TRBV9 TGTGCCAGCAGCACGGGACAGAGTCCAACTAATGAAAAACTGTTTTTT CASSTGQSPTNEKLFF
10 TRBJ2-3 . . TRBV27 TGTGCCAGCCGCAGGGATACGCAGTATTTT CASRRDTQYF
14 TRBJ2-7 . . TRBV5-1 TGCGCCAGCAAACCCGACAGCTACTCCTACGAGCAGTACTTC CASKPDSYSYEQYF
12 TRBJ2-7 . . TRBV6-5 TGTGCCAGCAGCCGTAATAACTACGAGCAGTACTTC CASSRNNYEQYF
15 TRBJ1-2 TRBD1 . TRBV7-9 TGTGCCAGCAGCGGTGACAGGGGGCGCAACTATGGCTACACCTTC CASSGDRGRNYGYTF
16 TRBJ2-7 . . TRBV5-1 TGCGCCAGCAGCTCTTCACCTAGACGGAGCTCCTACGAGCAGTACTTC CASSSSPRRSSYEQYF
15 TRBJ1-3 TRBD1 . TRBV2 TGTGCCAGCAGGATAGGGACAGGGCCTGGAAACACCATATATTTT CASRIGTGPGNTIYF
13 TRBJ1-2 . . TRBV30 TGTGCCTGGAGTTCGGGGGAGGTGGGTGGCTACACCTTC CAWSSGEVGGYTF
13 TRBJ2-1 . . TRBV11-2 TGTGCCAGCAGCCCGGGAGAGATTGATGAGCAGTTCTTC CASSPGEIDEQFF
11 TRBJ2-5 TRBD2 . TRBV27 TGTGCGGGCGGGGGGCGAGAGACCCAGTACTTC CAGGGRETQYF
12 TRBJ2-1 . . TRBV7-9 TGTGCCAGCAGCTCTCGTCGCAATGAGCAGTTCTTC CASSSRRNEQFF
17 TRBJ2-5 TRBD2 few TRBV9 TGTGCCAGCAGCGTGGGACTAGCGGGGGGACGGCAAGAGACCCAGTACTTC CASSVGLAGGRQETQYF